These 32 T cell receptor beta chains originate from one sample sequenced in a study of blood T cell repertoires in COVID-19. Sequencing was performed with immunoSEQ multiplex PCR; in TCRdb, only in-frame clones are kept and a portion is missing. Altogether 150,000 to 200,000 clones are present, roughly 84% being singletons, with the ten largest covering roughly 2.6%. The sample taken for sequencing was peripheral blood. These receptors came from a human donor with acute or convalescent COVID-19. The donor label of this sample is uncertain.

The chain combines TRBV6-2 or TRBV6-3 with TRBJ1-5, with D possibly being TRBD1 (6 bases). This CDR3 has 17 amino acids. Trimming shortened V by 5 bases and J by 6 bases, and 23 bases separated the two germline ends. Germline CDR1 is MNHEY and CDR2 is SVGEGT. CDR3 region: CASSDAETGYNSQPQHF. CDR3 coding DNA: TGTGCCAGCAGTGACGCAGAAACAGGGTACAATAGTCAGCCCCAGCATTTT.

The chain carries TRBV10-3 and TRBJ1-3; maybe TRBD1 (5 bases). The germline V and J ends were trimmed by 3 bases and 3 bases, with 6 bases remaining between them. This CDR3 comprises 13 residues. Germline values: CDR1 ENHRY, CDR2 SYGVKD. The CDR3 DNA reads TGTGCCATCAGTGACAGGGTTGGAAACACCATATATTTT. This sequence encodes CAISDRVGNTIYF.

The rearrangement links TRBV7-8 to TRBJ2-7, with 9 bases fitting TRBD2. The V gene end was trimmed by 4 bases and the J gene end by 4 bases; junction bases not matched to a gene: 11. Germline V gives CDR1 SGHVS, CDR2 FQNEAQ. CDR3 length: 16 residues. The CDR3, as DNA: TGTGCCAGCAGCTCCCAAAGGGGGACTAGCTGGTACGAGCAGTACTTC. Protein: CASSSQRGTSWYEQYF.

This CDR3 is CASSISGRGTDTQYF. CDR3 DNA: TGCGCCAGCAGCATTAGCGGGAGGGGCACAGATACGCAGTATTTT. The chain links TRBV5-1 to TRBJ2-3; 11 bases align to TRBD2. This CDR3 has 15 amino acids. Germline CDR1 reads SGHRS; CDR2 reads YFSETQ. V shed 4 bases, J shed 1 base, and the junction held 2 bases outside the gene matches.

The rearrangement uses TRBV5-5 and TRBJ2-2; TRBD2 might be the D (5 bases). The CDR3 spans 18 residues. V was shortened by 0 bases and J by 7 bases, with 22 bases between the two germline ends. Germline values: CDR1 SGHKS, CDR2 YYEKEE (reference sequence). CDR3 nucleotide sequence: TGTGCCAGCAGCTTGGCCACCCCGTCGGGAAGGAGACGCGGGGAGCTGTTTTTT. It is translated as CASSLATPSGRRRGELFF. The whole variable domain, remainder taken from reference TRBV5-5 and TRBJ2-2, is DAGVTQSPTHLIKTRGQQVTLRCSPISGHKSVSWYQQVLGQGPQFIFQYYEKEERGRGNFPDRFSARQFPNYSSELNVNALLLGDSALYLCASSLATPSGRRRGELFFGEGSRLTVL.

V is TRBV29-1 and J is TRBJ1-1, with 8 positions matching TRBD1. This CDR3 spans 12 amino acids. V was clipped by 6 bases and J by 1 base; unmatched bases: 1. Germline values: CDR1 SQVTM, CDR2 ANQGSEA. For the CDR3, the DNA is TGCAGCGTAGGGACAGGGAACACTGAAGCTTTCTTT. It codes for CSVGTGNTEAFF.

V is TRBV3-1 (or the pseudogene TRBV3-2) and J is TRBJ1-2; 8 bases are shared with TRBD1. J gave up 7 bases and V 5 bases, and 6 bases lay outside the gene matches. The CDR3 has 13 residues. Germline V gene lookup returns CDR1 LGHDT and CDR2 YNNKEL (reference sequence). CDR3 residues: CASSSDRGGGYTF. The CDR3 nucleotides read TGTGCCAGCAGCTCCGACAGGGGAGGTGGCTACACCTTC.

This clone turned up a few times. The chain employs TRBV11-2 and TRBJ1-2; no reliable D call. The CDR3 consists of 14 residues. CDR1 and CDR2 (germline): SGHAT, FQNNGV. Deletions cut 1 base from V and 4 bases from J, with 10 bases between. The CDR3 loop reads CASSLGGTSYGYTF. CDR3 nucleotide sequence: TGTGCCAGCAGCTTAGGCGGCACAAGCTATGGCTACACCTTC.

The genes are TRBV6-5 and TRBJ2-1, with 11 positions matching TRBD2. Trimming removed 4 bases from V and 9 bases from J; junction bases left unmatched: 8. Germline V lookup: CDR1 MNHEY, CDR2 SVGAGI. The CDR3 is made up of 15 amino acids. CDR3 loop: CASSSLAGGGGEQFF. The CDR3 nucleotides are TGTGCCAGCAGTTCTCTAGCGGGAGGAGGGGGTGAGCAGTTCTTC.

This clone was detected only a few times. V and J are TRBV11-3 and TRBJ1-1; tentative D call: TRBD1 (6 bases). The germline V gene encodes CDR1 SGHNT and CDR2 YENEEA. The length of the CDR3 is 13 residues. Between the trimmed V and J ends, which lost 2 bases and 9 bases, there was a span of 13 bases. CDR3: CASSLSDSSKAFF. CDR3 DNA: TGTGCCAGCAGCTTATCGGACAGCTCGAAAGCTTTCTTT.

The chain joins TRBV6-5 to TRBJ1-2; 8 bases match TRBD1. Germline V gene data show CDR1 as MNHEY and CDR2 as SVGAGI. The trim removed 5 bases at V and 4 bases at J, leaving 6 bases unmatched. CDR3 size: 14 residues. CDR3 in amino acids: CASSRGTGLYGYTF. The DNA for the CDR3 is TGTGCCAGCAGTCGAGGGACAGGCCTCTATGGCTACACCTTC.

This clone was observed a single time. The CDR3 loop is CASSLASGGSGEQFF. CDR3 DNA sequence: TGTGCCAGCAGCTTAGCTAGCGGGGGGTCTGGTGAGCAGTTCTTC. V gene TRBV11-2 combines with J gene TRBJ2-1; 11 positions agree with TRBD2. CDR3 size: 15 residues. Per the germline V gene, CDR1 is SGHAT and CDR2 is FQNNGV. V gave up 1 base and J gave up 9 bases; unmatched junction bases: 5.

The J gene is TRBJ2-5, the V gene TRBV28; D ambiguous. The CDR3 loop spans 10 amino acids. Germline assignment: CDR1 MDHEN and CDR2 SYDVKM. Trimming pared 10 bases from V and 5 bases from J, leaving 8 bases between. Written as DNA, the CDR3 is TGTGCCACCGAGTGGGAGACCCAGTACTTC. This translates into CATEWETQYF.

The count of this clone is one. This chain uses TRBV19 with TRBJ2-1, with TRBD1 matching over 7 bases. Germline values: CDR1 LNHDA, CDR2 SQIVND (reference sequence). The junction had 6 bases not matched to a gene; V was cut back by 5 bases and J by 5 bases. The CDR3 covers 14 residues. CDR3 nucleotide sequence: TGTGCCAGTAGTCGATTCGGGACAGACAATGAGCAGTTCTTC. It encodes CASSRFGTDNEQFF.

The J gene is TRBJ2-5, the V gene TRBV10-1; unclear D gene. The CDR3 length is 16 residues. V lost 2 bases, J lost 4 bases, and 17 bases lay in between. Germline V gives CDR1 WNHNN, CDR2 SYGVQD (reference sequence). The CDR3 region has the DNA TGCGCCAGCAGTGAGGCGGCGTCTATAGAAGGAGAGACCCAGTACTTC. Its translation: CASSEAASIEGETQYF.

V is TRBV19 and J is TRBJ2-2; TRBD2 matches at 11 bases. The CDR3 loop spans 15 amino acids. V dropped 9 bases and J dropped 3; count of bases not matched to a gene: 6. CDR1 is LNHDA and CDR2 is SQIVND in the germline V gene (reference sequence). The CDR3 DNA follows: TGTGCCAGCAAACTAGCGGGAGAGTACACCGGGGAGCTGTTTTTT. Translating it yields CASKLAGEYTGELFF. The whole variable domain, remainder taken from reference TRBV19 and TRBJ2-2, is DGGITQSPKYLFRKEGQNVTLSCEQNLNHDAMYWYRQDPGQGLRLIYYSQIVNDFQKGDIAEGYSVSREKKESFPLTVTSAQKNPTAFYLCASKLAGEYTGELFFGEGSRLTVL.

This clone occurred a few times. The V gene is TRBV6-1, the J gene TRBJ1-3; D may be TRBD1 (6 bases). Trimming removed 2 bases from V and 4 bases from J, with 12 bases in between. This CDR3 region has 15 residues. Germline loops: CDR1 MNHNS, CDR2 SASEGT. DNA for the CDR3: TGTGCCAGCAGTGAATCAGCAGGGGTCGGAAACACCATATATTTT. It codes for CASSESAGVGNTIYF.

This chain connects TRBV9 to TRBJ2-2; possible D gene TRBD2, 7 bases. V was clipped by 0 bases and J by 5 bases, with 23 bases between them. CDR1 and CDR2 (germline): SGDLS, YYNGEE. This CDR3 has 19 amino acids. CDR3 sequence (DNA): TGTGCCAGCAGCGTAGCCCAAGCGGAGGGGGGGCGACGGACCGGGGAGCTGTTTTTT. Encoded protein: CASSVAQAEGGRRTGELFF.

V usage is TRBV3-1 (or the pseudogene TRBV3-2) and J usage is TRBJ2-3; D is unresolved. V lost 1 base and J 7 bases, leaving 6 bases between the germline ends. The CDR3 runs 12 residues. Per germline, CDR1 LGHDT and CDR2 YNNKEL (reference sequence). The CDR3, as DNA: TGTGCCAGCAGCCAAGTGGAGAATACGCAGTATTTT. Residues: CASSQVENTQYF.

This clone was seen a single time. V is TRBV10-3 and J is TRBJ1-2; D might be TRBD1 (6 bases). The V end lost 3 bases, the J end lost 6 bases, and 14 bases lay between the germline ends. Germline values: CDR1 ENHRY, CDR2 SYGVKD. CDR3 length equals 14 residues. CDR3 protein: CAISDRQDDDGYTF. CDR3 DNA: TGTGCCATCAGTGATAGACAGGACGACGATGGCTACACCTTC.

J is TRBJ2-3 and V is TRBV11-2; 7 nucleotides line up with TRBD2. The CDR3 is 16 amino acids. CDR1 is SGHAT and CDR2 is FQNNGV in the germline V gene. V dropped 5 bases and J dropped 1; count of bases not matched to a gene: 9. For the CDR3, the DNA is TGTGCCAGCAGCCGCCCTGGGGGGGAGGGCACAGATACGCAGTATTTT. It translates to CASSRPGGEGTDTQYF.

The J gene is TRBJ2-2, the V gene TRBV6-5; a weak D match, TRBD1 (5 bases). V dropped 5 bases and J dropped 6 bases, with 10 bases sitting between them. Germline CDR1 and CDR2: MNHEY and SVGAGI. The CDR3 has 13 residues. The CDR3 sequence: CASSRRVPGELFF. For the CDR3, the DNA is TGTGCCAGCAGTCGCAGGGTTCCCGGGGAGCTGTTTTTT.

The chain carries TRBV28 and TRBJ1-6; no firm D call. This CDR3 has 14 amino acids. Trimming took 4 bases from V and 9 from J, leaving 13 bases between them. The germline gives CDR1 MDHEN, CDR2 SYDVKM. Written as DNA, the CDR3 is TGTGCCAGCAGTTCGGGCGGAGGCGGTTCACCCCTCCACTTT. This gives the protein CASSSGGGGSPLHF.

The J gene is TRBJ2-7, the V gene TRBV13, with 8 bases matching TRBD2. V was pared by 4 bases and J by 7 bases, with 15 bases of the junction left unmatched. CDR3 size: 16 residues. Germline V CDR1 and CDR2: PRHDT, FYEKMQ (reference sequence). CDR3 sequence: CASSSPGGAQSFEQYF. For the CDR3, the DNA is TGTGCCAGCAGCTCCCCCGGGGGGGCGCAAAGTTTTGAGCAGTACTTC.

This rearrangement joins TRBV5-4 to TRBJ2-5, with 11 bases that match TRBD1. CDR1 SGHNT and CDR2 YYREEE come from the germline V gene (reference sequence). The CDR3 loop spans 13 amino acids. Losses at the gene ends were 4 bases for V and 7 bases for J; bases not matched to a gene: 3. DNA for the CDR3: TGTGCCAGCAGCCGGGACAGGGGGGGGACCCAGTACTTC. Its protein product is CASSRDRGGTQYF.

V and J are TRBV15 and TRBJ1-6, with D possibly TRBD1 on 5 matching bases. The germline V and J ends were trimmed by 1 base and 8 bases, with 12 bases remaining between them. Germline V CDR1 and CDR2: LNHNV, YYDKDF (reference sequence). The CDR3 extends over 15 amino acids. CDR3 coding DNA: TGTGCCACCAGCAGAGGCAGGGTGTGGGATTCACCCCTCCACTTT. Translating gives CATSRGRVWDSPLHF.

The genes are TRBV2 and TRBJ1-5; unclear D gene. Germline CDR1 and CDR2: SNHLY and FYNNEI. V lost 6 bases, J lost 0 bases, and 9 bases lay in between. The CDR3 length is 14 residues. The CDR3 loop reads CASRSQYSNQPQHF. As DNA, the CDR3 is TGTGCCAGCAGATCACAGTATAGCAATCAGCCCCAGCATTTT.

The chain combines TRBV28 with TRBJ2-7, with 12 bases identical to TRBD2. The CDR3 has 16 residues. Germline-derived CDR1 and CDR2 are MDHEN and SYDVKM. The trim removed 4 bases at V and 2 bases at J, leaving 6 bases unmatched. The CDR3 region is CASSSPGLAGTYEQYF. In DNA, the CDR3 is TGTGCCAGCAGTTCCCCAGGACTAGCGGGGACCTACGAGCAGTACTTC.

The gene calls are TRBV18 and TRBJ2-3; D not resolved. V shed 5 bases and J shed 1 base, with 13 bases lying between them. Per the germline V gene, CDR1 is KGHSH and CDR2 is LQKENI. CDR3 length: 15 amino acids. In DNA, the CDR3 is TGTGCCAGCTCAACGCGCCTCCCCGGCACAGATACGCAGTATTTT. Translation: CASSTRLPGTDTQYF.

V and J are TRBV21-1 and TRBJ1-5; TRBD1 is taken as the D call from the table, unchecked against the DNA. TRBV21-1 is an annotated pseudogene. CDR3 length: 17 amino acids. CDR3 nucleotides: TGTGCCAGCAGCAACACTCAGGGGACAAATAGCAATCAGCCCCAGCATTTT. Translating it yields CASSNTQGTNSNQPQHF.

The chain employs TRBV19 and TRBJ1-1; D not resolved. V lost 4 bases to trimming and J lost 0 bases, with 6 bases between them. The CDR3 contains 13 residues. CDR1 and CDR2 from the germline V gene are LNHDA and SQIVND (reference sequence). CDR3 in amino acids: CASSSAMNTEAFF. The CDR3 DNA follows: TGTGCCAGTAGTAGTGCGATGAACACTGAAGCTTTCTTT.

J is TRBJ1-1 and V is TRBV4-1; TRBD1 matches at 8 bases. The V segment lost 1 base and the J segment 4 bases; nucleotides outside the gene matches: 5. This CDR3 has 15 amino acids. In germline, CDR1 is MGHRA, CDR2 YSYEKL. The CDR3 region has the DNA TGCGCCAGCAGCCAAGTGGACAGGGATGGCACTGAAGCTTTCTTT. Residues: CASSQVDRDGTEAFF.